Below are 29 T cell receptor beta chains sequenced from a single sample in a study of blood T cell repertoires in COVID-19. Repertoires were generated with immunoSEQ multiplex PCR, while TCRdb's copy carries only in-frame clones and drops some. Counted here are 400,000 or so clones, 87% occurring once; the ten biggest clones make up 1.9%. Sequenced sample: PBMCs or T cells enriched from blood (not recorded which). All receptors come from a man aged 35 to 55 in a cohort exposed to, infected with or recovered from COVID-19 (not recorded which).

The chain employs TRBV15 and TRBJ2-5, with TRBD2 matching 11 bases. V lost 1 base, J lost 1 base, and 5 bases stayed unmatched. This CDR3 region has 17 residues. The V gene's germline CDR1 is LNHNV and CDR2 YYDKDF (reference sequence). CDR3 sequence: CATSRGASGRSQETQYF. The CDR3 nucleotides are TGTGCCACCAGCAGAGGGGCTAGCGGGAGGAGCCAAGAGACCCAGTACTTC.

This chain connects TRBV24-1 to TRBJ2-5; 8 nucleotides line up with TRBD1. Germline CDR1 KGHDR, CDR2 SFDVKD. The CDR3 runs to 15 residues. V dropped 4 bases and J dropped 5; count of bases not matched to a gene: 8. CDR3 in DNA: TGTGCCACCAGTGAGAAGACAGGGGTGAGCGAGACCCAGTACTTC. The encoded protein is CATSEKTGVSETQYF.

The chain couples TRBV6-5 to TRBJ1-2; D remains unclear. The CDR3 contains 15 residues. Germline CDR1 MNHEY, CDR2 SVGAGI. Trimming removed 5 bases at V and 5 bases at J, with 18 bases between. CDR3 nucleotide sequence: TGTGCCAGCAGTCCTCGACTGGAGATGGGTTATGGCTACACCTTC. Amino acids: CASSPRLEMGYGYTF.

The genes are TRBV2 and TRBJ1-2; possibly TRBD1 for D (5 bases). This CDR3 is 16 amino acids long. V was clipped by 7 bases and J by 6 bases, with 24 bases between them. Germline V gene sequence: CDR1 SNHLY, CDR2 FYNNEI. The CDR3 protein is CASTSPGAGNVNGYTF. The DNA of the CDR3 is TGTGCCAGCACTTCCCCCGGGGCGGGGAATGTTAATGGCTACACCTTC.

The rearrangement uses TRBV27 and TRBJ1-4; D is undetermined. Germline CDR1 and CDR2: MNHEY and SMNVEV (reference sequence). The germline V and J ends were trimmed by 4 bases and 7 bases, with 10 bases remaining between them. The CDR3 spans 13 residues. This CDR3 is CASSSPSVEKLFF. The CDR3, as DNA: TGTGCCAGCAGTTCCCCCAGTGTTGAAAAACTGTTTTTT.

The rearrangement uses TRBV5-6 and TRBJ2-3, with unresolved D. The CDR3 has 13 amino acids. V was cut by 0 bases and J by 4 bases, with 6 bases left in between. Germline V gene data show CDR1 as SGHDT and CDR2 as YYEEEE. This chain's CDR3 is CASSLETADTQYF. The CDR3 bases are TGTGCCAGCAGCTTGGAGACTGCAGATACGCAGTATTTT.

The rearrangement uses TRBV18 and TRBJ2-4; 7 bases fit TRBD2. V gave up 1 base and J gave up 0 bases; unmatched junction bases: 9. The CDR3 has 18 residues. CDR1 KGHSH and CDR2 LQKENI come from the germline V gene. The CDR3 DNA reads TGTGCCAGCTCACCACTTTTAGCGGGCACACTAGCCAAAAACATTCAGTACTTC. Its protein product is CASSPLLAGTLAKNIQYF.

This clone was observed a single time. The CDR3 loop is CASSFQGSGVRTEAFF. The CDR3 nucleotides read TGTGCCAGCAGTTTCCAGGGCAGTGGGGTTCGCACTGAAGCTTTCTTT. V is TRBV28 and J is TRBJ1-1; a possible D gene is TRBD1 (5 bases). Germline V CDR1 and CDR2: MDHEN, SYDVKM. The CDR3 covers 16 residues. The ends were cut back, 3 bases at V and 4 bases at J, with 18 bases in the middle.

The rearrangement links TRBV2 to TRBJ2-7, with a possible D match to TRBD2 (5 bases). This CDR3 is built from 16 residues. Germline CDR1 is SNHLY and CDR2 is FYNNEI. Trimming took off 3 bases at V and 0 bases at J, with 15 bases between the two ends. In DNA, the CDR3 is TGTGCCAGCAGTGAGCGGACTGTACGCCTCTCCTACGAGCAGTACTTC. It specifies CASSERTVRLSYEQYF.

V gene TRBV7-9 combines with J gene TRBJ1-2; no reliable D call. The CDR3 is 13 amino acids. The ends were cut back, 1 base at V and 0 bases at J, with 3 bases in the middle. Per the germline V gene, CDR1 is SEHNR and CDR2 is FQNEAQ (reference sequence). In DNA, the CDR3 is TGTGCCAGCAGCTTAGGAGCTAACTATGGCTACACCTTC. This encodes CASSLGANYGYTF.

The genes are TRBV4-1 and TRBJ2-7; D remains unclear. The germline V and J ends were trimmed by 3 bases and 0 bases, with 9 bases remaining between them. This CDR3 has 14 residues. Germline V gene lookup returns CDR1 MGHRA and CDR2 YSYEKL. In DNA, the CDR3 is TGCGCCAGCAGCCAGAGCGAGCTCTCCTACGAGCAGTACTTC. Translated: CASSQSELSYEQYF.

In DNA form, the CDR3 reads TGTGCCACCAGTCCGGCGGATAGCAATCAGCCCCAGCATTTT. Its translation is CATSPADSNQPQHF. The chain joins TRBV24-1 to TRBJ1-5; D uncertain. The V and J ends lost 6 bases and 0 bases respectively, with 8 bases between them. The CDR3 consists of 14 residues. In germline, CDR1 is KGHDR, CDR2 SFDVKD.

In DNA, the CDR3 is TGTGCCAGCAGCTTCAGAGCGATCGACACCGGGGAGCTGTTTTTT. This sequence encodes CASSFRAIDTGELFF. The chain couples TRBV7-9 to TRBJ2-2; D is ambiguous. Germline V gives CDR1 SEHNR, CDR2 FQNEAQ (reference sequence). This CDR3 spans 15 amino acids. V was shortened by 3 bases and J by 3 bases, with 11 bases between the two germline ends.

This chain links TRBV18 with TRBJ1-6, with 7 bases fitting TRBD1. The CDR3 has 16 amino acids. V was clipped by 5 bases and J by 5 bases; unmatched bases: 9. The germline gives CDR1 KGHSH, CDR2 LQKENI. The CDR3 DNA reads as TGTGCCAGCTCAACCACGGACAGGTTCGATAATTCACCCCTCCACTTT. It yields the protein CASSTTDRFDNSPLHF. Filled out from reference TRBV18 and TRBJ1-6, the complete variable domain reads NAGVMQNPRHLVRRRGQEARLRCSPMKGHSHVYWYRQLPEEGLKFMVYLQKENIIDESGMPKERFSAEFPKEGPSILRIQQVVRGDSAAYFCASSTTDRFDNSPLHFGNGTRLTVT.

The count of this clone is one. The J gene is TRBJ2-1, the V gene TRBV12-5; no definite D call. V shed 1 base and J shed 0 bases, with 4 bases lying between them. CDR1 LGHNT and CDR2 FRNRAP come from the germline V gene. This CDR3 contains 14 residues. In nucleotides, the CDR3 is TGTGCTAGTGGTTTGGACAGCTCCTACAATGAGCAGTTCTTC. Translation gives CASGLDSSYNEQFF.

The chain carries TRBV28 and TRBJ1-2, with TRBD1 as a possible D gene (5 bases). This CDR3 has 13 residues. V was shortened by 1 base and J by 4 bases, with 7 bases between the two germline ends. Germline CDR1 and CDR2: MDHEN and SYDVKM. The CDR3 loop reads CASSLSGIYGYTF. The CDR3 nucleotides are TGTGCCAGCAGTTTATCAGGGATCTATGGCTACACCTTC.

V gene TRBV2 combines with J gene TRBJ2-2, with TRBD2 as a possible D gene (5 bases). This CDR3 spans 13 amino acids. The germline V gene encodes CDR1 SNHLY and CDR2 FYNNEI. Trimming left V 6 bases short and J 4 bases short, with 9 bases between. The CDR3 DNA is TGTGCCAGCAGACGGGGTGGCACCGGGGAGCTGTTTTTT. Its translation: CASRRGGTGELFF.

This chain connects TRBV10-1 to TRBJ1-1; no clear D. The germline V gene has CDR1 WNHNN and CDR2 SYGVQD (reference sequence). The V gene lost 6 bases and the J gene lost 3 bases, with 14 bases spanning the gap. The CDR3 has 14 amino acids. The CDR3 DNA reads TGCGCCAGCAGATCCGGGAGTGGGGACACTGAAGCTTTCTTT. Amino acids: CASRSGSGDTEAFF.

The chain has TRBV2 and TRBJ2-1, with 12 bases lining up with TRBD2. With 6 bases clipped from V and 10 bases from J, the junction kept 7 bases outside the gene matches. The germline gives CDR1 SNHLY, CDR2 FYNNEI. The CDR3 runs to 14 residues. The CDR3 DNA reads as TGTGCCAGCAGCATCCGGACTAGCGGGAACGAGCAGTTCTTC. It yields the protein CASSIRTSGNEQFF. The entire variable domain, with the rest obtained from reference TRBV2 and TRBJ2-1, is as follows: EPEVTQTPSHQVTQMGQEVILRCVPISNHLYFYWYRQILGQKVEFLVSFYNNEISEKSEIFDDQFSVERPDGSNFTLKIRSTKLEDSAMYFCASSIRTSGNEQFFGPGTRLTVL.

V and J are TRBV6-5 and TRBJ1-2, with D maybe TRBD1 (6 bases). V was trimmed by 11 bases and J by 8 bases, leaving 21 bases between them. This CDR3 is built from 13 residues. Germline assignment: CDR1 MNHEY and CDR2 SVGAGI. The CDR3 protein is CAATRNREGGYTF. The CDR3 DNA sequence: TGTGCCGCCACAAGGAACAGGGAGGGAGGCTACACCTTC.

The chain recombines TRBV9 with TRBJ1-2; unclear D gene. The length of the CDR3 is 12 residues. Germline-derived CDR1 and CDR2 are SGDLS and YYNGEE. V lost 1 base and J lost 8, with 9 bases in between. CDR3 in amino acids: CASSVPKMGYTF. The DNA of the CDR3 is TGTGCCAGCAGCGTACCAAAAATGGGCTACACCTTC. Full variable domain (outside the CDR3, taken from reference TRBV9 and TRBJ1-2): DSGVTQTPKHLITATGQRVTLRCSPRSGDLSVYWYQQSLDQGLQFLIQYYNGEERAKGNILERFSAQQFPDLHSELNLSSLELGDSALYFCASSVPKMGYTFGSGTRLTVV.

The gene calls are TRBV3-1 (or the pseudogene TRBV3-2) and TRBJ2-7, with D perhaps TRBD1 (5 bases). Germline CDR1 LGHDT, CDR2 YNNKEL (reference sequence). The CDR3 loop spans 19 amino acids. V lost 1 base and J lost 4, with 26 bases in between. The CDR3 region is CASSQGFGASFPKNYEQYF. In DNA, the CDR3 is TGTGCCAGCAGCCAAGGTTTTGGGGCCTCCTTTCCAAAGAATTACGAGCAGTACTTC.

The chain joins TRBV27 to TRBJ2-1, with D possibly matching TRBD1 (7 bases). The CDR3 extends over 16 amino acids. V lost 4 bases, J lost 2 bases, and 15 bases lay in between. Germline V lookup: CDR1 MNHEY, CDR2 SMNVEV (reference sequence). CDR3 protein: CASSSGGTSPYNEQFF. The CDR3 DNA sequence: TGTGCCAGCAGTTCAGGGGGGACATCTCCCTACAATGAGCAGTTCTTC.

V and J are TRBV10-3 and TRBJ2-7; tentatively, D is TRBD2 (6 bases). The CDR3 loop spans 15 amino acids. In germline, CDR1 is ENHRY, CDR2 SYGVKD. V was clipped by 0 bases and J by 0 bases, with 9 bases between them. The CDR3, as DNA: TGTGCCATCAGTGAGTCTGCGGGGAGCTCCTACGAGCAGTACTTC. Residues: CAISESAGSSYEQYF.

The V and J genes are TRBV19 and TRBJ2-6, with D perhaps matching TRBD1 (5 bases). The V and J ends lost 6 bases and 1 base respectively, with 7 bases between them. CDR1 and CDR2 (germline): LNHDA, SQIVND (reference sequence). The CDR3 loop spans 14 amino acids. This chain's CDR3 is CASRPGSGANVLTF. The CDR3 nucleotides are TGTGCCAGTAGACCAGGGTCTGGGGCCAACGTCCTGACTTTC. The variable domain in full, with the rest retrieved from reference TRBV19 and TRBJ2-6, is DGGITQSPKYLFRKEGQNVTLSCEQNLNHDAMYWYRQDPGQGLRLIYYSQIVNDFQKGDIAEGYSVSREKKESFPLTVTSAQKNPTAFYLCASRPGSGANVLTFGAGSRLTVL.

The V gene is TRBV15, the J gene TRBJ2-3, with 7 positions matching TRBD2. V lost 4 bases and J lost 0; bases outside the gene matches: 7. CDR1 and CDR2 (germline): LNHNV, YYDKDF (reference sequence). The CDR3 loop spans 16 amino acids. The CDR3 region has the DNA TGTGCCACCAGCATCGGGGGGACGATTAGCACAGATACGCAGTATTTT. This encodes CATSIGGTISTDTQYF.

The sample holds one count of this clone. This chain connects TRBV4-1 to TRBJ1-4; no reliable D call. The V gene lost 0 bases and the J gene lost 0 bases, with 8 bases spanning the gap. The CDR3 has 16 residues. Germline loops: CDR1 MGHRA, CDR2 YSYEKL. The CDR3: CASSQDRSATNEKLFF. The CDR3 region has the DNA TGCGCCAGCAGCCAAGACAGATCTGCAACTAATGAAAAACTGTTTTTT.

The chain has TRBV5-4 and TRBJ2-7, with TRBD1 matching over 10 bases. Germline loops: CDR1 SGHNT, CDR2 YYREEE (reference sequence). V was clipped by 0 bases and J by 2 bases; unmatched bases: 2. The CDR3 covers 15 residues. The CDR3, as DNA: TGTGCCAGCAGCTTGGGACAGGGGGCTACCTACGAGCAGTACTTC. This sequence encodes CASSLGQGATYEQYF.

The rearrangement uses TRBV7-8 and TRBJ1-2, with TRBD1 as a possible D gene (6 bases). This CDR3 has 16 residues. CDR1 SGHVS and CDR2 FQNEAQ come from the germline V gene. The V gene lost 4 bases and the J gene lost 0 bases, with 15 bases spanning the gap. As DNA, the CDR3 is TGTGCCAGCAGCTCCCTTTGGACAGAGTCTAACTATGGCTACACCTTC. It specifies CASSSLWTESNYGYTF.